The 4 T cell receptor beta chains reported below all come from one sample, sequenced in a study of T cells in Graves' hyperthyroidism and ophthalmopathy. Template material for amplifying TCR beta CDR3 regions consisted of RNA transcripts. The HTBI set primed first-round TCR CDR3 RT-PCR. MiXCR was run by TCRdb on the multiplex PCR reads, yielding one entry per CDR3 protein. The table records more than 600,000 distinct CDR3 sequences, 16% of them present only once. Sequenced input: blood. All receptors derive from a man between 18 and 35 years old with Graves' hyperthyroidism.

This clonotype was counted many times. V is TRBV30 and J is TRBJ2-2; no reliable D call. With 0 bases removed from V and 5 bases from J, the gap between germline ends came to 13 bases. The CDR3 length is 15 residues. The V gene's germline CDR1 is GTSNPN and CDR2 SVGIG (reference sequence). The CDR3 region has the DNA TGTGCCTGGAGTGTACTCGCAGGACCGACCGGGGAGCTGTTTTTT. Translation gives CAWSVLAGPTGELFF.

This clonotype has a handful of counts. This chain joins TRBV7-9 and TRBJ2-3; TRBD2 is a possible D gene (6 bases). The germline V and J ends were trimmed by 1 base and 11 bases, with 19 bases remaining between them. The germline V gene encodes CDR1 SEHNR and CDR2 FQNEAQ (reference sequence). The length of the CDR3 is 15 residues. For the CDR3, the DNA is TGTGCCAGCAGCTTAGTGCCGCGGGAACCGGGCAGGCAGTATTTT. It codes for CASSLVPREPGRQYF.

The chain couples TRBV29-1 to TRBJ2-7; 12 bases agree with TRBD2. V was clipped by 7 bases and J by 5 bases; unmatched bases: 12. This CDR3 has 15 amino acids. Germline lookup yields CDR1 SQVTM and CDR2 ANQGSEA. Written as DNA, the CDR3 is TGCAGCGCCCGGACTAGCGGGGACCTCCTCCACGAGCAGTACTTC. Translation: CSARTSGDLLHEQYF.

The genes are TRBV12-3 or TRBV12-4 and TRBJ1-2, with D unresolved. Deletions cut 6 bases from V and 3 bases from J, with 14 bases between. This CDR3 has 14 residues. The chain's CDR3 is CASRGAGSDYGYTF. The DNA for the CDR3 is TGTGCCAGCAGGGGAGCGGGAAGCGACTATGGCTACACCTTC.